This TCR beta chain was obtained from a study of CD8 T cells in ankylosing spondylitis. Whole-study results and caveats: What appeared characteristic of ankylosing spondylitis blood was a TCR beta motif of seven to nine highly homologous variants.

TCRdb redid the calling of the 5' RACE reads with MiXCR, one entry per CDR3 protein. This sample carries 250,000 to 350,000 distinct CDR3 sequences, approximately 8% of them seen once, and the ten largest clones take more than 14%. This clonotype has a handful of counts. Its antigen is unidentified. This receptor was obtained from a male donor with ankylosing spondylitis. Sequenced sample: blood, either unsorted or a sorted T cell fraction (not recorded which).

The CDR3 DNA sequence: TGTGCCAGCGGCCGGGCGGGCTCGAATGAGCAGTTCTTC. This codes for CASGRAGSNEQFF. The V gene is TRBV7-2, the J gene TRBJ2-1; D possibly corresponds to TRBD2 (5 bases). CDR1 and CDR2 from the germline V gene are SGHTA and FQGNSA. V was shortened by 8 bases and J by 7 bases, with 15 bases between the two germline ends. There are 13 residues in the CDR3.